The 13 T cell receptor beta chains given below trace back to one sample, sequenced in a study of PD-L1 blockade in urothelial cancer. Time point in this sample: pretreatment peripheral blood. Libraries were prepared by immunoSEQ multiplex PCR; TCRdb keeps only in-frame clonotypes and omits some of them. This sample yields tens of thousands of clones, of which over 65% are seen a single time; over 13% belongs to the top ten. The sequenced sample was PBMCs, obtained around atezolizumab (anti-PD-L1) treatment. The receptors derive from a man aged 60-69 years with urothelial cancer.

This chain uses TRBV11-2 with TRBJ1-4, with 7 bases fitting TRBD1. This CDR3 comprises 14 residues. After removal of 5 bases from V and 8 bases from J, the junction contained 8 bases not matched to a gene. Germline V gene sequence: CDR1 SGHAT, CDR2 FQNNGV. This chain's CDR3 is CASSRDRAEEKLFF. CDR3 DNA: TGTGCCAGCAGCCGCGACAGGGCTGAGGAAAAACTGTTTTTT.

V gene TRBV6-5 combines with J gene TRBJ1-4, with 9 bases aligning to TRBD1. CDR3 length: 13 residues. V dropped 6 bases and J dropped 10; count of bases not matched to a gene: 6. The germline gives CDR1 MNHEY, CDR2 SVGAGI. This CDR3 is CASRTGGAGKLFF. The CDR3 DNA sequence: TGTGCCAGCAGAACAGGGGGCGCGGGAAAACTGTTTTTT.

DNA for the CDR3: TGTGCCAGCAGCATAAACGACAGATTCACAGATACGCAGTATTTT. It is translated as CASSINDRFTDTQYF. This chain joins TRBV21-1 and TRBJ2-3; no check of the table's D call, TRBD1, against the DNA was made. TRBV21-1 is a recognized pseudogene. The CDR3 loop spans 15 amino acids.

This clone was recorded only once. Other nucleotide sequences from this sample produce the same CDR3. The chain joins TRBV18 to TRBJ2-3, with 12 bases that match TRBD2. V lost 3 bases and J lost 3; bases outside the gene matches: 4. The CDR3 contains 16 residues. Per germline, CDR1 KGHSH and CDR2 LQKENI. This chain's CDR3 is CASSPGLAGGTDTQYF. The CDR3 DNA follows: TGTGCCAGCTCACCGGGCCTAGCGGGGGGGACAGATACGCAGTATTTT.

This chain links TRBV5-1 with TRBJ2-5; 7 nucleotides line up with TRBD1. The CDR3 length is 14 residues. In germline, CDR1 is SGHRS, CDR2 YFSETQ. V gave up 0 bases and J gave up 3 bases; unmatched junction bases: 2. The CDR3 nucleotides are TGCGCCAGCAGCTTGGGGCAGGGGGAAGAGACCCAGTACTTC. As protein: CASSLGQGEETQYF.

This chain joins TRBV6-5 and TRBJ2-7; D is possibly TRBD1 (5 bases). V was shortened by 6 bases and J by 3 bases, with 9 bases between the two germline ends. Germline CDR1 reads MNHEY; CDR2 reads SVGAGI. CDR3 length: 12 residues. The CDR3 loop reads CASSLTGYEQYF. The CDR3 bases are TGTGCCAGCAGCCTCACAGGCTACGAGCAGTACTTC.

The V call is TRBV19, the J call TRBJ1-5; maybe TRBD1 (5 bases). With 5 bases removed from V and 7 bases from J, the gap between germline ends came to 15 bases. This CDR3 has 14 residues. CDR1 is LNHDA, CDR2 SQIVND, per germline (reference sequence). The CDR3 sequence is CASSRQDKQQPQHF. CDR3 bases: TGTGCCAGTAGTCGCCAGGACAAACAGCAGCCCCAGCATTTT.

This chain connects TRBV11-2 to TRBJ2-7, with D maybe TRBD1 (6 bases). The germline CDR1 and CDR2 sequences are SGHAT and FQNNGV. The CDR3 sequence is 12 residues long. V lost 1 base and J 5 bases, leaving 6 bases between the germline ends. This CDR3 reads CASSLGTDEQYF. DNA of the CDR3: TGTGCCAGCAGCTTAGGGACAGACGAGCAGTACTTC.

CDR3 residues: CASGLVSGGIYNEQFF. CDR3 DNA: TGCGCCAGCGGTTTGGTTAGCGGAGGTATTTACAATGAGCAGTTCTTC. The gene calls are TRBV5-1 and TRBJ2-1; weak D call: TRBD2 (6 bases). This CDR3 is 16 amino acids long. Trimming pared 7 bases from V and 4 bases from J, leaving 21 bases between. Germline V gives CDR1 SGHRS, CDR2 YFSETQ. Filled out from reference TRBV5-1 and TRBJ2-1, the complete variable domain reads KAGVTQTPRYLIKTRGQQVTLSCSPISGHRSVSWYQQTPGQGLQFLFEYFSETQRNKGNFPGRFSGRQFSNSRSEMNVSTLELGDSALYLCASGLVSGGIYNEQFFGPGTRLTVL.

The rearrangement uses TRBV28 and TRBJ2-3; D is undetermined. The CDR3 consists of 12 residues. Germline-derived CDR1 and CDR2 are MDHEN and SYDVKM. Trimming left V 5 bases short and J 4 bases short, with 7 bases between. The CDR3 DNA follows: TGTGCCAGCAGTCCTCCTCCAGATACGCAGTATTTT. Amino acid sequence: CASSPPPDTQYF.

This clone was observed a single time. The rearrangement uses TRBV11-3 and TRBJ1-6; 7 bases match TRBD1. V lost 5 bases and J lost 12; bases outside the gene matches: 10. This CDR3 contains 14 residues. The germline CDR1 and CDR2 sequences are SGHNT and YENEEA. The CDR3 reads CASSRETGFKPLHF. DNA for the CDR3: TGTGCCAGCAGCCGTGAGACAGGGTTCAAACCCCTCCACTTT.

The table lists this clone with a count of one. The chain couples TRBV10-1 to TRBJ2-3, with 8 bases aligning to TRBD1. Per the germline V gene, CDR1 is WNHNN and CDR2 is SYGVQD (reference sequence). Trimming at V came to 1 base and at J to 3 bases, leaving 6 bases not matched to a gene. The CDR3 covers 16 residues. This CDR3 reads CASSELRTGNTDTQYF. The DNA for the CDR3 is TGCGCCAGCAGTGAGTTGAGGACAGGGAATACAGATACGCAGTATTTT.

This sequence joins TRBV5-1 and TRBJ1-2, with D unresolved. The CDR3 consists of 12 residues. Germline loops: CDR1 SGHRS, CDR2 YFSETQ. The ends were cut back, 7 bases at V and 7 bases at J, with 14 bases in the middle. The CDR3: CASFHPGSGYTF. The CDR3 DNA sequence: TGCGCCAGCTTCCACCCGGGTAGTGGCTACACCTTC. Based on the CDR3 plus reference TRBV5-1 and TRBJ1-2, the full variable domain is KAGVTQTPRYLIKTRGQQVTLSCSPISGHRSVSWYQQTPGQGLQFLFEYFSETQRNKGNFPGRFSGRQFSNSRSEMNVSTLELGDSALYLCASFHPGSGYTFGSGTRLTVV.